Reported below is one TCR beta chain. Its antigen is unidentified. Method: immunoSEQ multiplex PCR; TCRdb's copy keeps in-frame clones and lacks some. The repertoire consists of 2 million to 2.5 million clones, with approximately 90% occurring once and the leading ten covering around 0.35%. The data stem from a study of shared clonotypes between healthy human individuals. Overall study results and limits: The four-donor shared clonotypes exceeded non-shared clonotypes in generation probability, with non-shared ones scoring lower. Some naive CD4 clonotypes, roughly 5%, turned up in common across several donors.

Deletions cut 3 bases from V and 1 base from J, with 14 bases between. Germline V gives CDR1 SGHNT, CDR2 YENEEA. This CDR3 region has 16 residues. HIV-negative, healthy adults without recent acute infections or vaccinations were the donors. The receptor was derived from a man between 18 and 35 years old in good health. Some clones in this sample may be carry-over from other donors' samples. Source material: naive CD4+ T cells from PBMCs. Subset described: CD45RA+ positively selected. The chain links TRBV11-3 to TRBJ2-3; D is unresolved. The CDR3 DNA reads as TGTGCCAGCAGCTTCGCCGGAACGGTTCGCACAGATACGCAGTATTTT. Protein product: CASSFAGTVRTDTQYF. The entire variable domain, with the rest obtained from reference TRBV11-3 and TRBJ2-3, is as follows: EAGVVQSPRYKIIEKKQPVAFWCNPISGHNTLYWYLQNLGQGPELLIRYENEEAVDDSQLPKDRFSAERLKGVDSTLKIQPAELGDSAVYLCASSFAGTVRTDTQYFGPGTRLTVL.